These 7 T cell receptor beta chains were all obtained from the same sample, sequenced in a study of blood T cell repertoires in COVID-19. TCRdb's table, derived via immunoSEQ multiplex PCR, lists solely in-frame clones and lacks some. The repertoire holds 130,000 or so clones, with 84% as singletons. Sample: PBMCs or T cells enriched from blood (not recorded which). The receptors originated from a man aged 40-49 years with acute COVID-19.

The rearrangement joins TRBV11-2 to TRBJ2-7; tentative D call: TRBD2 (6 bases). Trimming left V 1 base short and J 5 bases short, with 12 bases between. Per germline, CDR1 SGHAT and CDR2 FQNNGV. The CDR3 spans 14 residues. CDR3 nucleotides: TGTGCCAGCAGCTTAGGGCGGGGTGGCGACGAGCAGTACTTC. This gives the protein CASSLGRGGDEQYF.

The chain joins TRBV3-1 (or the pseudogene TRBV3-2) to TRBJ2-1; D is perhaps TRBD2 (6 bases). V shed 0 bases and J shed 12 bases, with 6 bases lying between them. The CDR3 is made up of 11 amino acids. Germline V gives CDR1 LGHDT, CDR2 YNNKEL (reference sequence). The CDR3 loop reads CASSQEGGQFF. CDR3 nucleotides: TGTGCCAGCAGCCAAGAGGGGGGGCAGTTCTTC.

This clone was seen more than once but under ten times. CDR3 coding DNA: TGTGCCAGTCAGGTCCGACAGGGCGCCACTAATGAAAAACTGTTTTTT. It translates to CASQVRQGATNEKLFF. The chain employs TRBV19 and TRBJ1-4, with 7 bases lining up with TRBD1. The V and J ends lost 8 bases and 2 bases, in that order; junction bases with no gene match: 11. Germline lookup yields CDR1 LNHDA and CDR2 SQIVND (reference sequence). This CDR3 contains 16 residues.

Here the CDR3 DNA reads TGTGCCAGCAGCGTAGATCCAGACACCGGGGAGCTGTTTTTT. As protein: CASSVDPDTGELFF. The rearrangement links TRBV9 to TRBJ2-2; D is ambiguous. CDR1 SGDLS and CDR2 YYNGEE come from the germline V gene. The CDR3 runs to 14 residues. Trimming left V 0 bases short and J 3 bases short, with 6 bases between.

The chain has TRBV2 and TRBJ1-2; 8 positions match TRBD1. Trimming took 5 bases from V and 6 from J; bases not matched to a gene: 5. The CDR3 loop spans 13 amino acids. Germline lookup yields CDR1 SNHLY and CDR2 FYNNEI. CDR3 nucleotide sequence: TGTGCCAGCAGTTTCGGACAGGGTAATGGCTACACCTTC. Translating gives CASSFGQGNGYTF.

The chain is built from TRBV30 and TRBJ1-5, with D possibly being TRBD1 (5 bases). The CDR3 contains 13 residues. V was trimmed by 0 bases and J by 5 bases, leaving 8 bases between them. Per germline, CDR1 GTSNPN and CDR2 SVGIG (reference sequence). CDR3 nucleotides: TGTGCCTGGAGTGTACGGGGGGATCAGCCCCAGCATTTT. Translating it yields CAWSVRGDQPQHF.

The J gene is TRBJ2-3, the V gene TRBV19; 7 bases fit TRBD2. The CDR3 is made up of 14 amino acids. V lost 2 bases to trimming and J lost 2 bases; unmatched junction nucleotides: 1. CDR1 is LNHDA, CDR2 SQIVND, per germline (reference sequence). CDR3 amino acids: CASSISGTTDTQYF. CDR3 nucleotides: TGTGCCAGTAGTATAAGCGGGACCACAGATACGCAGTATTTT.